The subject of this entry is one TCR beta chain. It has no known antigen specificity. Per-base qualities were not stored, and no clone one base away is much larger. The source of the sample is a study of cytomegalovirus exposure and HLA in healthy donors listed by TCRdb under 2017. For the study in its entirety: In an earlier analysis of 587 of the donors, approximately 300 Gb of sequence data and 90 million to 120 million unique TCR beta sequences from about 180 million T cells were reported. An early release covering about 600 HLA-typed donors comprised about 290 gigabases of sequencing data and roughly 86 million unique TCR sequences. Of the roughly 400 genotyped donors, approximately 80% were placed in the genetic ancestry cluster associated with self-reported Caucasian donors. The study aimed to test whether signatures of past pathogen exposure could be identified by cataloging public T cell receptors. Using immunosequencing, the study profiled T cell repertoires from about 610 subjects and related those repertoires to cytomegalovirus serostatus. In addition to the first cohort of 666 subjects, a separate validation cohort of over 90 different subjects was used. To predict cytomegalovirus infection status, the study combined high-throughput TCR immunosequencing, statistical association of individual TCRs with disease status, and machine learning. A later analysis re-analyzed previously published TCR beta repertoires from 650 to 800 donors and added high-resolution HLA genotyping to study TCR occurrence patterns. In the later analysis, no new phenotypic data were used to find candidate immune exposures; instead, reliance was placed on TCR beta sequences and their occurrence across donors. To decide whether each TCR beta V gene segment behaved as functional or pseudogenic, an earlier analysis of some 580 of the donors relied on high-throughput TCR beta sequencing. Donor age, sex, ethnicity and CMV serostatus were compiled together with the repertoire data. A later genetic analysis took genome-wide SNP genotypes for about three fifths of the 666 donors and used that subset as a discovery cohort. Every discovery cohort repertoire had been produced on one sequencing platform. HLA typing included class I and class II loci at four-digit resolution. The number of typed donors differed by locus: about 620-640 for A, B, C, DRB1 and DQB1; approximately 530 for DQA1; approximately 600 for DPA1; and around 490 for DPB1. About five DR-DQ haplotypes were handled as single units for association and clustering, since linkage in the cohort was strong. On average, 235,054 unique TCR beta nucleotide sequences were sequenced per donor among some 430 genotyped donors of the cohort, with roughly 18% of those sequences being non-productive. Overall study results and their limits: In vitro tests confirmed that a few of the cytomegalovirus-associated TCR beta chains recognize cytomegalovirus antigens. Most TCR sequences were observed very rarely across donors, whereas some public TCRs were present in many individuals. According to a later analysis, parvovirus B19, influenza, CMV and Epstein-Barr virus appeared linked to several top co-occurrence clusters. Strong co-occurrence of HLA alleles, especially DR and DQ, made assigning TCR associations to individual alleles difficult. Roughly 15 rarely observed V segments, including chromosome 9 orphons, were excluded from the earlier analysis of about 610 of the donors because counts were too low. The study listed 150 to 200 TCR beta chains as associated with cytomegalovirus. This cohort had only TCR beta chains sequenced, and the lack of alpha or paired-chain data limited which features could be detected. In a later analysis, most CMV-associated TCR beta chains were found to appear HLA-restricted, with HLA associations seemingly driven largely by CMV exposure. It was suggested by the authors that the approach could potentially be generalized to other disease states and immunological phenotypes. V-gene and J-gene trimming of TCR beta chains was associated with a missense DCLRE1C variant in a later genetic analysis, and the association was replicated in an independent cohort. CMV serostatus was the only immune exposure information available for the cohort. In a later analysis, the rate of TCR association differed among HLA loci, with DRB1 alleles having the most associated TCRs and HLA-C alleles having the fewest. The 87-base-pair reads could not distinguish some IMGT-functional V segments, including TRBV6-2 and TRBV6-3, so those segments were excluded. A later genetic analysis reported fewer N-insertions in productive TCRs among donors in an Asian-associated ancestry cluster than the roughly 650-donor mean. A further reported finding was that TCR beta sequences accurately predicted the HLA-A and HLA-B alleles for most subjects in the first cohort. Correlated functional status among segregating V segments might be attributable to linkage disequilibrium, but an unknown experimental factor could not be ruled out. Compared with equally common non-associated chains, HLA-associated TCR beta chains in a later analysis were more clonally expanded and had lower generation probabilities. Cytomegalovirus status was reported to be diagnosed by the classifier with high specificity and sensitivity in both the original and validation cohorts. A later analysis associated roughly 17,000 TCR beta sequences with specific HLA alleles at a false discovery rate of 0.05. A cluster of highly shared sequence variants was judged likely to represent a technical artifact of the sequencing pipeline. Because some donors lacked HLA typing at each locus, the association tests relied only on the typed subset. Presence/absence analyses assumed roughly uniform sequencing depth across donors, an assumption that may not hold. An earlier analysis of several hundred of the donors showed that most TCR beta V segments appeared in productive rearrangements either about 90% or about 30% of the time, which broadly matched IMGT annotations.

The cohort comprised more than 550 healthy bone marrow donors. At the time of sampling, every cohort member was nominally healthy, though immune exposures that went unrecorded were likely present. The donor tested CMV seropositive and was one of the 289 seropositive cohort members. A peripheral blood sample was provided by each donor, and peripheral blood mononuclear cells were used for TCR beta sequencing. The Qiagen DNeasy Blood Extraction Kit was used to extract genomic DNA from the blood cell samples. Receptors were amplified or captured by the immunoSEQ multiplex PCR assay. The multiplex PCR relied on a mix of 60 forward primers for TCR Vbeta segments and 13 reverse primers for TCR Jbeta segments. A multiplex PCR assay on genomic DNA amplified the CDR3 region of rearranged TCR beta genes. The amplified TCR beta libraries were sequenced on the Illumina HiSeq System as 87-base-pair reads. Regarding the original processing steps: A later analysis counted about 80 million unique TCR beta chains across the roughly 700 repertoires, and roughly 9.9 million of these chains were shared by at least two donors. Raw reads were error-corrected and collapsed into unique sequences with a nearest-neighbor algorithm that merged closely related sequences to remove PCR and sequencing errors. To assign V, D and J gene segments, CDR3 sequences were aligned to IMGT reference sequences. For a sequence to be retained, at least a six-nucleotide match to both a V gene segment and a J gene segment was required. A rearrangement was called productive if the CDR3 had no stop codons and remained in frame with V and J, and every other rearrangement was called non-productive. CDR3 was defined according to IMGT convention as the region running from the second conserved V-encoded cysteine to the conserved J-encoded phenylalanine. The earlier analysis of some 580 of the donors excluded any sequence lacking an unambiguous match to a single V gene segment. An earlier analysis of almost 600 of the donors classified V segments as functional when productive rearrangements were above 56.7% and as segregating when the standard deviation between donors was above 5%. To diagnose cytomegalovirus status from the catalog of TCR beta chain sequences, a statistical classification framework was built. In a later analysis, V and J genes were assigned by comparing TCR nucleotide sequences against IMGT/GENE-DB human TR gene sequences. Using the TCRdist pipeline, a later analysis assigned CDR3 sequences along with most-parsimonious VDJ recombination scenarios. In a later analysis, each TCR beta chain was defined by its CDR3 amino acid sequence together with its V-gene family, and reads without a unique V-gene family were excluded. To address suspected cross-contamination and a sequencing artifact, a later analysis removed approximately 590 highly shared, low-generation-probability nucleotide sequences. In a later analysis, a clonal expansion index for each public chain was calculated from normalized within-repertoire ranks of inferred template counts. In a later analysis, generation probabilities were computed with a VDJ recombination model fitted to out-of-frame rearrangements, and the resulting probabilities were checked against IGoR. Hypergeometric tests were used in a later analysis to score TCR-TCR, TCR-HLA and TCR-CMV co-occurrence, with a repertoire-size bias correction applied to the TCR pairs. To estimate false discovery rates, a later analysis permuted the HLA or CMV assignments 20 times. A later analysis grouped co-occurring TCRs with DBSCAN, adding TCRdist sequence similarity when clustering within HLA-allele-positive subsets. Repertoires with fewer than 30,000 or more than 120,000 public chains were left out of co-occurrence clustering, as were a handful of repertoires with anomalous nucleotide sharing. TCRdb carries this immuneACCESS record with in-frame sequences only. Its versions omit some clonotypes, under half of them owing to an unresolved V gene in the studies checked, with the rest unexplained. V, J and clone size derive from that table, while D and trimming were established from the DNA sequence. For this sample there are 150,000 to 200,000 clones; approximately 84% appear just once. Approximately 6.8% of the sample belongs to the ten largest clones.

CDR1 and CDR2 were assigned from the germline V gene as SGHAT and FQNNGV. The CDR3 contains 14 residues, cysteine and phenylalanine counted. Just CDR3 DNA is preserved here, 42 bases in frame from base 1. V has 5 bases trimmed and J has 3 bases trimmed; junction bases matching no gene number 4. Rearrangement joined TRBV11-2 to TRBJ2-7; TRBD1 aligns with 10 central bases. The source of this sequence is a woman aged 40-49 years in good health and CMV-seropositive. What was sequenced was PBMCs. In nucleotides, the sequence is TGTGCCAGCAGCCCCAGGGACAGGGGCTACGAGCAGTACTTC. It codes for CASSPRDRGYEQYF.